Listed below are T cell receptor beta chains from one sample, sequenced in a study of blood T cell repertoires in COVID-19. Clones were read by immunoSEQ multiplex PCR, and TCRdb kept only the in-frame ones, dropping some. The sample lists 150,000 or so clones, 75% to 80% occurring once. The sample taken for sequencing was peripheral blood. These receptor sequences come from a woman between 45 and 60 years old with active or convalescent COVID-19. Each CDR3 is given with its conserved first and last residue. The order of the fields is J gene, D gene, V gene, clone size, CDR3 DNA, CDR3 protein. The D gene is left open where the match is weak. Size is stated for part of the rows, as once, few or many counts, or as a class when the clone is expanded.

TRBJ1-1 | TRBD1 | TRBV4-1 | - | TGCGCCAGCAGCCAAGATCCCCCGGGACAGGGGGCGAGGACTGAAGCTTTCTTT | CASSQDPPGQGARTEAFF
TRBJ2-1 | TRBD1 | TRBV30 | - | TGTGCCTGGGCCGGGACAGGGGGTTCCTACAATGAGCAGTTCTTC | CAWAGTGGSYNEQFF
TRBJ1-1 | - | TRBV18 | few | TGTGCCAGCTCACCGGGGAGGAACACTGAAGCTTTCTTT | CASSPGRNTEAFF
TRBJ1-6 | - | TRBV2 | - | TGTGCCAGCAGCCGTGAAGGGGTTTCACCCCTCCACTTT | CASSREGVSPLHF
TRBJ2-4 | TRBD1 | TRBV12-3/TRBV12-4 | - | TGTGCCAGCGGGTACAGGGGGTCAGACATTCAGTACTTC | CASGYRGSDIQYF
TRBJ1-6 | - | TRBV3-1/TRBV3-2 | - | TGTGCCAGCAGCCAAGAACCCCAGGTGCGAAATAATTCACCCCTCCACTTT | CASSQEPQVRNNSPLHF
TRBJ2-5 | - | TRBV6-2/TRBV6-3 | - | TGTGCCAGCAGTTCCCAGGGGATACAAGAGACCCAGTACTTC | CASSSQGIQETQYF
TRBJ2-6 | TRBD1 | TRBV4-3 | - | TGCGCCAGCAGCCCAGGACAGGGAGCTAACGTCCTGACTTTC | CASSPGQGANVLTF
TRBJ1-2 | TRBD1 | TRBV7-9 | - | TGTGCCAGCAGCTTTGGGGCCCCAGGGGGGCAGTTGGGCGGCTACACCTTC | CASSFGAPGGQLGGYTF
TRBJ2-7 | TRBD1 | TRBV11-2 | once | TGTGCCAGCACCGGGACAGGGTCCCTCGAGCAGTACTTC | CASTGTGSLEQYF
TRBJ1-4 | - | TRBV7-9 | - | TGTGCCAGCAGCCTCGGACAGATTAATGAAAAACTGTTTTTT | CASSLGQINEKLFF
TRBJ1-2 | - | TRBV29-1 | - | TGCAGCGTCGCCTCGTGGGGGCAGGCGGATGGCTACACCTTC | CSVASWGQADGYTF
TRBJ2-1 | TRBD2 | TRBV2 | - | TGTGCCAGCAGTGAAACCCCACTAGCGTCGATCTACAATGAGCAGTTCTTC | CASSETPLASIYNEQFF
TRBJ2-7 | - | TRBV4-3 | - | TGCGCCAGCAGCCAGGGCCAGTTCTACGAGCAGTACTTC | CASSQGQFYEQYF